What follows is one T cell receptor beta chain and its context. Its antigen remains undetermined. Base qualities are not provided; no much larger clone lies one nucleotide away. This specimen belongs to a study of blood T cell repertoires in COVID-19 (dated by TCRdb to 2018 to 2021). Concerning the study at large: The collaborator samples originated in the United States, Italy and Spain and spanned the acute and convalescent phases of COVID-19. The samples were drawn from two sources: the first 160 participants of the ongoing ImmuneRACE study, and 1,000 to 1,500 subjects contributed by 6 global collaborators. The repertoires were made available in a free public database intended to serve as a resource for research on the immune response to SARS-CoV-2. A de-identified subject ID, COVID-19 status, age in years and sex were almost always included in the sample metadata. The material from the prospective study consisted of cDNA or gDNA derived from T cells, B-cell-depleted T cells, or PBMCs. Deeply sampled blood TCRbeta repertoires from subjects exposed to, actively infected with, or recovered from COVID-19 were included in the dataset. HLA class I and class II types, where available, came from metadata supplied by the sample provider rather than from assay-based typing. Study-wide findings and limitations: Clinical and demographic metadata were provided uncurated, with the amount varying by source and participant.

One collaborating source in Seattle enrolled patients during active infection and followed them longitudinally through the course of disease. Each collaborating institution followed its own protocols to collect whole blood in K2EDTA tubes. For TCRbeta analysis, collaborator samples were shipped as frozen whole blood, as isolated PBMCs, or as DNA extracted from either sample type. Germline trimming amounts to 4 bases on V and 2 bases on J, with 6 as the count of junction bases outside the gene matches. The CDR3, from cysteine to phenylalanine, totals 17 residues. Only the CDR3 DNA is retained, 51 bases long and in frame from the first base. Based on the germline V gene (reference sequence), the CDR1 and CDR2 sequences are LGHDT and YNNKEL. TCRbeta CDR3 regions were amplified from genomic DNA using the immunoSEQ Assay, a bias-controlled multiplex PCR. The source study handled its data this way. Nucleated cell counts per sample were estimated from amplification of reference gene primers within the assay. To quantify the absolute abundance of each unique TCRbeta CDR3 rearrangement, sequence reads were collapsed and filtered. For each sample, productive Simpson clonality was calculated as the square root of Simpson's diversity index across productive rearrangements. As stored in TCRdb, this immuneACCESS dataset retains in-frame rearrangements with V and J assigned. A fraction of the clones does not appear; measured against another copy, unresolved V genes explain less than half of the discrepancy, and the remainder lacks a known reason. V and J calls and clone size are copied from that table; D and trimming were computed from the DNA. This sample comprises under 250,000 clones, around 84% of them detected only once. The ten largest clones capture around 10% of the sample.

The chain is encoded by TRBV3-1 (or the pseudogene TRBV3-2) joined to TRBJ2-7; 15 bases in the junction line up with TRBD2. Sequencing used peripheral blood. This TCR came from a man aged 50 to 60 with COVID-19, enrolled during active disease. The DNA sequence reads TGTGCCAGCAGCCCGGGACTAGCGGGAGGTCCCCCCTACGAGCAGTACTTC. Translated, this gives CASSPGLAGGPPYEQYF.